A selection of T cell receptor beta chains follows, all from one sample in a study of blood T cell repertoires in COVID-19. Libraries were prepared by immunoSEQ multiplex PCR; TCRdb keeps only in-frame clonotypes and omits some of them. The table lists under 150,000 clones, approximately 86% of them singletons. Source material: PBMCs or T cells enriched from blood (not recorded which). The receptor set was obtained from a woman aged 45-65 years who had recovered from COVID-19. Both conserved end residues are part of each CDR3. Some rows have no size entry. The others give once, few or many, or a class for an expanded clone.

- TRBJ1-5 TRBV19 CASSIPGQTFNQPQHF
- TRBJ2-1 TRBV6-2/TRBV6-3 CASSYSAGGPEFF
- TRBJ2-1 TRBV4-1 CASSQGTGNNEQFF
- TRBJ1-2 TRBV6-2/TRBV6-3 CASSSFETAPHTF
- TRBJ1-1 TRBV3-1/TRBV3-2 CASLGQGRGEAFF
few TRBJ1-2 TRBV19 CASSPLNRVNYGYTF
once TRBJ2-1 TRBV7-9 CASISGQGINNEQFF
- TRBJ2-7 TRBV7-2 CASSLDIPSAGDVHEQYF
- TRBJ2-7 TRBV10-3 CAISEGTGVFGEQYF
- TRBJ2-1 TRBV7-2 CASSLERGYNEQFF
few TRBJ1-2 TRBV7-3 CASSLTSAGGMGGYTF
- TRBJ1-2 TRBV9 CASSVDPLTGIYGYTF
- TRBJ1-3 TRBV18 CASSPISLGLSGNTIYF
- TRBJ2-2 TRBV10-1 CASSAENTGELFF
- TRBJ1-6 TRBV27 CASSFGTGGRSPLHF
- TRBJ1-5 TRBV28 CASSHRLSNQPQHF
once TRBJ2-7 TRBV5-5 CASSLEGQNPYEQYF
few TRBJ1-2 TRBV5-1 CASSLDRDYGYTF
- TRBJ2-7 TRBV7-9 CASSPGQTSYEQYF
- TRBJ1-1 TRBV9 CASSPRPGTGNTEAFF
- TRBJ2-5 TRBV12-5 CASGLDGNSYQETQYF
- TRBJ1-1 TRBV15 CATSIPQGPRSAFF
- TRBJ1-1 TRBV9 CASSTGGDLVEAFF
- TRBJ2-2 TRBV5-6 CASNPDISNTGELFF
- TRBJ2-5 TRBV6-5 CASSYSASIETQYF
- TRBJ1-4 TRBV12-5 CASGLGGHLEKLFF
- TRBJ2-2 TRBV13 CASSSTPRGTGELFF
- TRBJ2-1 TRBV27 CASRFVEEQFF
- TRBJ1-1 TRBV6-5 CASSYPGGIEAFF
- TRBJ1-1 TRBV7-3 CASSSGQLNTEAFF
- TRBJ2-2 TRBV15 CATSRDRTTGELFF
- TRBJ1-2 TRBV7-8 CASSLAAGWGGYTF
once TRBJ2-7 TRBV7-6 CASSWPGQPYEQYF
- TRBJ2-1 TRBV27 CASSLTDRYNEQFF
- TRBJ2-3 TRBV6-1 CASSEYGGGTDTQYF
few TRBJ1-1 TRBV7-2 CASSLTGTTTEAFF
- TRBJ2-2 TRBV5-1 CASSLNSNTGELFF
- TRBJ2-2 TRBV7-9 CASSSRDRITNTGELFF
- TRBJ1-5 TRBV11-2 CASSLTGGSNQPQHF
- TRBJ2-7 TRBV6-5 CASSPTIGGEEQYF
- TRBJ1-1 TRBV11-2 CASVAGGRTEAFF
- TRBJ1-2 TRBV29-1 CSVEEHGSYGYTF
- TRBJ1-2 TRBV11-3 CASSSVWGRDTYGYTF